This paragraph reports one TCR beta chain. It has no known antigen specificity. No clone much larger than this one lies a single base away; base qualities are absent. This entry belongs to a study of blood T cell repertoires in COVID-19 (dated by TCRdb to the early 2020s). For the wider study: Samples covering the acute and convalescent phases of COVID-19 were provided by collaborators in the United States, Italy and Spain. The prospective study material was composed of cDNA or gDNA derived from T cells, B-cell-depleted T cells, or PBMCs. Where available, HLA class I and class II types were taken from metadata supplied by the sample provider and were not determined by assay-based typing. A freely available public database, intended as a resource for researchers studying the immune response to SARS-CoV-2, is where the repertoires were released. Samples came from the ongoing ImmuneRACE study (first 160 participants) plus 1,254 subjects from 6 global collaborators. Deeply sampled blood TCRbeta repertoires from subjects exposed to, actively infected with, or recovered from COVID-19 were included in the dataset. Nearly every sample came with metadata listing a de-identified subject ID, COVID-19 status, age in years and sex.

TCRbeta CDR3 regions were amplified from genomic DNA using the immunoSEQ Assay, a bias-controlled multiplex PCR. In the source study's methods: Within the assay, amplification of reference gene primers was used to estimate how many nucleated cells each sample contained. Sequence reads were collapsed and filtered to measure the absolute abundance of every unique TCRbeta CDR3 rearrangement. For each sample, productive Simpson clonality was calculated as the square root of Simpson's diversity index across productive rearrangements. TCRdb took over this immuneACCESS table, retaining in-frame rearrangements with V and J assigned. Such tables are incomplete; in checked studies, under half of the missing clones stem from an unresolved V gene, and the remainder is unexplained. V, J and clone size reflect that table, while D and trimming were determined from the DNA. The sample has roughly 330,000 clones on record, nearly 90% of them singletons. Around 5.9% of the sample is in the top ten clones.

Trimming leaves V shorter by 8 bases and J shorter by 4 bases, with the junction holding 8 bases beyond the gene matches. Sequences SGHTA (CDR1) and FQGNSA (CDR2) are obtained from the germline V gene. Reading from cysteine to phenylalanine, the CDR3 counts 13 amino acids. Only the CDR3 DNA stays, 39 bases, in frame from base 1. Participants in the prospective study were enrolled through a virtual design, were aged roughly 18 to 100 years, and lived in roughly 25 United States geographic areas. In the prospective study, cohorts were assigned on the basis of participant-reported clinical history obtained from a screening survey and a study questionnaire. Recovered participants in ImmuneRACE Cohort 3 were defined as having two consecutive negative NP/OP PCR tests, clearance from a healthcare professional, or resolution of symptoms. Mobile phlebotomists in the prospective study collected whole blood, serum and a nasopharyngeal or oropharyngeal swab from every participant. Participants in the prospective study had the option to provide additional blood draws and questionnaires over a roughly 2-month period. Prospective study blood samples were shipped either frozen or at room temperature before DNA extraction.

On the study overall, not on this receptor specifically: The amount of clinical and demographic metadata varied by source and participant and was provided uncurated.

In this chain, TRBV7-2 is recombined with TRBJ2-7, with 7 junctional bases fitting TRBD1. This TCR came from a woman in her thirties who had recovered from COVID-19. Sequencing input: PBMCs or T cells enriched from blood (not recorded which). This receptor has the CDR3 CASGRDSTYEQYF. Read as DNA, the sequence is TGTGCCAGCGGAAGGGACAGCACTTACGAGCAGTACTTC.